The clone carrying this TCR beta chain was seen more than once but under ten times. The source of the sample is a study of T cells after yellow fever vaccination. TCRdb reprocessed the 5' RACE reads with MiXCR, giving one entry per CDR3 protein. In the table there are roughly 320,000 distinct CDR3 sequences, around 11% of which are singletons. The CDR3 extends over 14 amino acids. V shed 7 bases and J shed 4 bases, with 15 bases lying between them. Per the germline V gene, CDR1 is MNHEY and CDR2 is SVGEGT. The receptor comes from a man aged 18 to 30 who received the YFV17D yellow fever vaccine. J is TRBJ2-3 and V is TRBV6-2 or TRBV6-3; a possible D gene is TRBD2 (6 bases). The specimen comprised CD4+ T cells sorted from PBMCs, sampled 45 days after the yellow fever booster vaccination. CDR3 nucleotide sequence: TGTGCCAGCAACCCTTGGGGAGGCCCAGATACGCAGTATTTT. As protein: CASNPWGGPDTQYF.